These 3 T cell receptor beta chains originate from one sample sequenced in a study of CD8 T cells in ankylosing spondylitis. Study-level findings and limits: Seemingly characteristic of ankylosing spondylitis blood was a TCR beta motif consisting of roughly 8 highly homologous variants.

TCRdb itself ran the 5' RACE reads through MiXCR, one entry per CDR3 protein. The sample carries fewer than 400,000 distinct CDR3 sequences, less than 9.5% recorded once. These TCRs are of unknown antigen specificity. The sequencing input was blood, either unsorted or a sorted T cell fraction (not recorded which). The receptors come from a male donor with ankylosing spondylitis.

This clonotype was picked up many times. The CDR3, as DNA: TGTGCCAGCAGTGGACCCGGGACAGGGTCACAGGGCTACACCTTC. This sequence encodes CASSGPGTGSQGYTF. The J gene is TRBJ1-2, the V gene TRBV6-1, with 9 bases identical to TRBD1. Germline CDR1 MNHNS, CDR2 SASEGT. After removal of 4 bases from V and 8 bases from J, the junction contained 11 bases not matched to a gene. The CDR3 is 15 residues long.

The rearrangement links TRBV7-9 to TRBJ2-7; 8 bases align to TRBD2. Germline values: CDR1 SEHNR, CDR2 FQNEAQ (reference sequence). Trimming removed 8 bases from V and 12 bases from J; junction bases left unmatched: 12. CDR3 length: 12 residues. The CDR3 loop is CASQAGDLSPYF. For the CDR3, the DNA is TGTGCCAGCCAAGCGGGGGATCTCTCTCCGTACTTC.

This clonotype has at least ten counts. This rearrangement joins TRBV6-5 to TRBJ1-5; tentative D call: TRBD1 (6 bases). V was trimmed by 1 base and J by 2 bases, leaving 6 bases between them. The CDR3 runs to 14 residues. The germline CDR1 and CDR2 sequences are MNHEY and SVGAGI. In DNA, the CDR3 is TGTGCCAGCAGTTACTGGACAGGCAATCAGCCCCAGCATTTT. It encodes CASSYWTGNQPQHF.